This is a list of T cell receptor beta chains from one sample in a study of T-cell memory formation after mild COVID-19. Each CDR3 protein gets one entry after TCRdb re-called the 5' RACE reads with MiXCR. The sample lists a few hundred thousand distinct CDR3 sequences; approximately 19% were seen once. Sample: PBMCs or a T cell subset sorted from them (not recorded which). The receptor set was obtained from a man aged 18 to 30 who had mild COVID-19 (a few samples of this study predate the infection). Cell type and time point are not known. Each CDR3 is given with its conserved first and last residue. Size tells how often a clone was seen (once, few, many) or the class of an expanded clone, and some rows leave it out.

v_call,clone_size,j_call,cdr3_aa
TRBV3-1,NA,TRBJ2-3,CASSGTVRDTDTQYF
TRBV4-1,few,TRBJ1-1,CASSQVGAADTEAFF
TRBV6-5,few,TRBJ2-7,CASRDVSGGVYEQYF
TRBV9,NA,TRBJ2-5,CASNHGAGETQYF
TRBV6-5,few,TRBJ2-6,CASSQWGSGANVLTF
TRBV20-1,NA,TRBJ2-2,CSARVGQAYTGELFF
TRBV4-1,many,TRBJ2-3,CASSQEGFPSTDTQYF
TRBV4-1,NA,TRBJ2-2,CASSQGLRASRNTGELFF
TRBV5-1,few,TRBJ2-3,CASSLARTAATDTQYF
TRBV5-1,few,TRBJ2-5,CASSLFSGGAPETQYF
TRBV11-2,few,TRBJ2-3,CASSPRGRGPDTQYF
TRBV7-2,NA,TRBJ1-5,CASSSPTGIYSNQPQHF
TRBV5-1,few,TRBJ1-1,CASSWDRGWDTEAFF
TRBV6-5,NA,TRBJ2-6,CASRRQGYSGANVLTF
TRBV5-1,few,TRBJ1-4,CASTDPGTDEKLFF
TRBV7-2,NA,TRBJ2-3,CASSPPSADTQYF
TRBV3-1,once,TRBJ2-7,CASSPTQAYEQYF
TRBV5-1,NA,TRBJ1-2,CASSTWDSTYGYTF
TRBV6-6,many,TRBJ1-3,CASSPRSGNTIYF
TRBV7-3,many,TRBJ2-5,CASSFAQTETQYF
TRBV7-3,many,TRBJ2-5,CASSLRGRETQYF
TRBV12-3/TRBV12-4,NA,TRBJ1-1,CASSSDRYTEAFF
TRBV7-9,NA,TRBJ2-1,CASDSHRPYNEQFF
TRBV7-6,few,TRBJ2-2,CASSLEGIAGELFF
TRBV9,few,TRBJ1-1,CASSGGTGGNTEAFF
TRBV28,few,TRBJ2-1,CATLTIGLGVHNEQFF
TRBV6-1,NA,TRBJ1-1,CASSESPGRNTEAFF
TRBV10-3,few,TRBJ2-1,CAISDKADLQNEQFF
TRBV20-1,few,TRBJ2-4,CSARTTQVDIQYF
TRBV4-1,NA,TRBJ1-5,CASSRSGLPGLSPQHF
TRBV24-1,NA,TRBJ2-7,CATSANGEGTREQYF